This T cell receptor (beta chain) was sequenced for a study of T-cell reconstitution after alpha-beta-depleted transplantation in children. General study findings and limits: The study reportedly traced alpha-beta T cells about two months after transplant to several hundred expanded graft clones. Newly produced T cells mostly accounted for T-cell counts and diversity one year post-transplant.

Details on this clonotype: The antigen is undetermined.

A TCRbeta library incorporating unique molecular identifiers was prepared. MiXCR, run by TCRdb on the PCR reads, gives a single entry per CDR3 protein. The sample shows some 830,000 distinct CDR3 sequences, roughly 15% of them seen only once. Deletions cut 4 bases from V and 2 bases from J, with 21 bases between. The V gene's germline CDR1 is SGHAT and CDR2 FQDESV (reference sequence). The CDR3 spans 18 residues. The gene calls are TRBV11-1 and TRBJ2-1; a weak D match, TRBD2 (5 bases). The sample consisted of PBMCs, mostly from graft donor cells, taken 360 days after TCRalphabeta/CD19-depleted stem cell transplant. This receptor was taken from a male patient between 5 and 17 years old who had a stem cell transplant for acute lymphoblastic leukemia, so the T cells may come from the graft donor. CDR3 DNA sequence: TGTGCCAGCAGCTCTATCTTTCCGGAGGCAGGAACCTACAATGAGCAGTTCTTC. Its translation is CASSSIFPEAGTYNEQFF.